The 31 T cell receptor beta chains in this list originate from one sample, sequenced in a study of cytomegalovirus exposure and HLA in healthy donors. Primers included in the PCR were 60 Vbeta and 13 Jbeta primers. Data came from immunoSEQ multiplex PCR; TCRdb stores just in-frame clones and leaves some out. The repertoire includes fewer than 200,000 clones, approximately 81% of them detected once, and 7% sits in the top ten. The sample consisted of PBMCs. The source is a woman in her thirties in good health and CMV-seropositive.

The CDR3 spells CASSLAPATNEKLFF. CDR3 coding DNA: TGTGCCAGCAGCTTAGCCCCTGCAACTAATGAAAAACTGTTTTTT. The chain carries TRBV7-6 and TRBJ1-4, with unresolved D. The CDR3 runs to 15 residues. The germline CDR1 and CDR2 sequences are SGHVS and FNYEAQ. Trimming took 0 bases from V and 0 from J, leaving 5 bases between them.

The CDR3 loop reads CASSLGQGYEQYF. Here the CDR3 DNA reads TGTGCCAGCAGTTTGGGACAGGGGTACGAGCAGTACTTC. The chain combines TRBV28 with TRBJ2-7; 10 nucleotides match TRBD1. Unmatched junction bases numbered 0, after V lost 3 bases and J lost 4 bases. This CDR3 is built from 13 residues. Germline V gene data show CDR1 as MDHEN and CDR2 as SYDVKM.

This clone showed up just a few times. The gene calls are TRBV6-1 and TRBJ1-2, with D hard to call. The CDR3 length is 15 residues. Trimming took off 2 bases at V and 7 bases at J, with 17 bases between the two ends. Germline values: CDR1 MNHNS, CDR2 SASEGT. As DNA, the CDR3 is TGTGCCAGCAGTGAACTAATGGGGAGGACGGGTGGCTACACCTTC. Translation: CASSELMGRTGGYTF.

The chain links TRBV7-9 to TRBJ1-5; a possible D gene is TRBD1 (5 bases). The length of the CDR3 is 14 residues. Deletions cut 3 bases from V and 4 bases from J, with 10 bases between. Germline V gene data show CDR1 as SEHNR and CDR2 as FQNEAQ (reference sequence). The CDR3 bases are TGTGCCAGCAGCTTGGGTGGGGCAAATCAGCCCCAGCATTTT. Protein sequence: CASSLGGANQPQHF.

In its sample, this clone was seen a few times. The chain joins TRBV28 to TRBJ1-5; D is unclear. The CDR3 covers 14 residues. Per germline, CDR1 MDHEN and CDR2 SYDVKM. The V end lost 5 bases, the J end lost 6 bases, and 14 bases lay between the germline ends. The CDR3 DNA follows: TGTGCCAGCAGTCCCCGTCGCGAGGGTCAGCCCCAGCATTTT. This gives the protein CASSPRREGQPQHF.

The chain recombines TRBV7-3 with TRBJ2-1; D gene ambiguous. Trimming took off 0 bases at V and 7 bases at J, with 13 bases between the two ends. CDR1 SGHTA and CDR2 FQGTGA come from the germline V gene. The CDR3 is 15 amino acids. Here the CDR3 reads CASSLTRKRRNEQFF. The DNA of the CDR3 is TGTGCCAGCAGCTTAACAAGAAAAAGGCGGAATGAGCAGTTCTTC.

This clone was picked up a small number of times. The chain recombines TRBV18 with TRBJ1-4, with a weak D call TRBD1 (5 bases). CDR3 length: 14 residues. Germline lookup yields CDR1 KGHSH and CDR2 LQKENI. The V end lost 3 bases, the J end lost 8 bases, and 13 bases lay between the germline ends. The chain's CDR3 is CASSPTADGEKLFF. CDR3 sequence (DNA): TGTGCCAGCTCACCGACAGCAGATGGCGAAAAACTGTTTTTT.

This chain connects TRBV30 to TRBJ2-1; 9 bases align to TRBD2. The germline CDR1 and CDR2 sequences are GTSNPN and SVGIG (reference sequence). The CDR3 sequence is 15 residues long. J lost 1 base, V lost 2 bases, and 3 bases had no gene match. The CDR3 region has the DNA TGTGCCTGGAGTAGGCTAGCGGGGTCCTACAATGAGCAGTTCTTC. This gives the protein CAWSRLAGSYNEQFF.

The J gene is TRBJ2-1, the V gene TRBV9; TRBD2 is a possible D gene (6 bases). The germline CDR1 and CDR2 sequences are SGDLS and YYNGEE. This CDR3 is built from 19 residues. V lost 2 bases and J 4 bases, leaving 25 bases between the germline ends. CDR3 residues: CASSVAGSKDSGGYNEQFF. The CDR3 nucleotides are TGTGCCAGCAGCGTTGCCGGCTCTAAAGATTCCGGGGGATACAATGAGCAGTTCTTC.

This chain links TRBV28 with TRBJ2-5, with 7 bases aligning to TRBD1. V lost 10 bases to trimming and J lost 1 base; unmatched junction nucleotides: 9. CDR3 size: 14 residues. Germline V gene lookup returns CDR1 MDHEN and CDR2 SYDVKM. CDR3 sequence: CATTPGTVQETQYF. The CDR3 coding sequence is TGTGCCACAACTCCTGGGACAGTCCAAGAGACCCAGTACTTC.

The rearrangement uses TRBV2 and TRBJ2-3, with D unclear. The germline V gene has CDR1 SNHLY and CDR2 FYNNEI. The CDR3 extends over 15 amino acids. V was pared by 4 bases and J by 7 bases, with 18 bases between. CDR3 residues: CASSVEASATHTQYF. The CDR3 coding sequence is TGTGCCAGCAGTGTAGAGGCGTCGGCCACCCATACGCAGTATTTT.

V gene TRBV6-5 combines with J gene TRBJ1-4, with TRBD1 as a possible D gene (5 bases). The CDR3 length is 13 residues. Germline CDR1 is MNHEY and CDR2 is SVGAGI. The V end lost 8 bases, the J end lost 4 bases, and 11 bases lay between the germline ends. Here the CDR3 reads CASASRVNEKLFF. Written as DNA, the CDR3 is TGTGCCAGCGCCTCCAGGGTTAATGAAAAACTGTTTTTT.

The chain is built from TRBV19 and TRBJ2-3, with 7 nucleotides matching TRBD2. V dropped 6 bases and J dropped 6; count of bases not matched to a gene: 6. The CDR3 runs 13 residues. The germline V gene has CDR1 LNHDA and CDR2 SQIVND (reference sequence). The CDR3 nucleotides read TGTGCCAGTAGCTCCGAGGGAGGGGATACGCAGTATTTT. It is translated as CASSSEGGDTQYF.

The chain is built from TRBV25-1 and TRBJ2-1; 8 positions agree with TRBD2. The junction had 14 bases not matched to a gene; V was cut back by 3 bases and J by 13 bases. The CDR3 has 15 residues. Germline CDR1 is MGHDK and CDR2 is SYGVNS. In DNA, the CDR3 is TGTGCCAGCAGTGACTCTAGCGGGCCGACCCTCCACCAGTTCTTC. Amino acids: CASSDSSGPTLHQFF.

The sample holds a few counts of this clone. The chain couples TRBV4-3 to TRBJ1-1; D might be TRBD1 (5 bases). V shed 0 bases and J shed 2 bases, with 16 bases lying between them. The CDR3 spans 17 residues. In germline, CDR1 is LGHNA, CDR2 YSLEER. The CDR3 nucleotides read TGCGCCAGCAGCCAAGAACCCCTGACAGACCCAAACACTGAAGCTTTCTTT. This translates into CASSQEPLTDPNTEAFF.

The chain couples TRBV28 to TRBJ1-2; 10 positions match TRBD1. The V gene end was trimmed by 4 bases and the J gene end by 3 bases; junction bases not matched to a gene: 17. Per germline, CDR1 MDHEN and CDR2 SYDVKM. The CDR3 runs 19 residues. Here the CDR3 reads CASSSPTGTGDRTYYGYTF. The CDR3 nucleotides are TGTGCCAGCAGTTCCCCGACCGGGACAGGGGACCGTACCTACTATGGCTACACCTTC.

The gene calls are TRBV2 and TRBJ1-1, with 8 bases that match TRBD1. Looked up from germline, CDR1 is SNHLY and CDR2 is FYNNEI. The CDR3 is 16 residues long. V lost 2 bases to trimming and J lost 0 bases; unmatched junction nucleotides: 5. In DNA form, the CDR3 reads TGTGCCAGCAGTGAACAGGGGGCCTTCCTGAACACTGAAGCTTTCTTT. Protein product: CASSEQGAFLNTEAFF.

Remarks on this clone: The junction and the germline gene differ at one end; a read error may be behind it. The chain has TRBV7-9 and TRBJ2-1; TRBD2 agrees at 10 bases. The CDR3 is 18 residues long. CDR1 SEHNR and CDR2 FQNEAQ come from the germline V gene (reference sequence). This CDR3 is CSSSTTLAGFTIGDEQFF. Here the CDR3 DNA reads TGTTCCAGCAGCACGACACTAGCGGGGTTCACAATAGGGGATGAGCAGTTCTTC.

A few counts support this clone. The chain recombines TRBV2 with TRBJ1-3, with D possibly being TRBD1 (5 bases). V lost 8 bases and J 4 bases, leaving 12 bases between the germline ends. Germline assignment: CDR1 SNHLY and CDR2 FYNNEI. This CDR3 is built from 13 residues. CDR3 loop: CASHQGPGNTIYF. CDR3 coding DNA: TGTGCCAGCCATCAGGGTCCCGGAAACACCATATATTTT.

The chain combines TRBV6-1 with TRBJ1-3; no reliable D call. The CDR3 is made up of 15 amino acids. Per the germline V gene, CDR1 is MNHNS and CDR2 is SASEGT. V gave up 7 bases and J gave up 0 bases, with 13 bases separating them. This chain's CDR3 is CASIRNFLSGNTIYF. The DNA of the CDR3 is TGTGCCAGCATTCGAAACTTTCTCTCTGGAAACACCATATATTTT.

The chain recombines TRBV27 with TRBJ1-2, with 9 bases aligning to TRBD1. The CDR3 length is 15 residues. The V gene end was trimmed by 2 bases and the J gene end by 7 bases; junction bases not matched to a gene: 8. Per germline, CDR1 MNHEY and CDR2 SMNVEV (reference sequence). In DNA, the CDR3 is TGTGCCAGCAGTTTAGAGGGACAGGGCATAAGTGGCTACACCTTC. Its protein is CASSLEGQGISGYTF.

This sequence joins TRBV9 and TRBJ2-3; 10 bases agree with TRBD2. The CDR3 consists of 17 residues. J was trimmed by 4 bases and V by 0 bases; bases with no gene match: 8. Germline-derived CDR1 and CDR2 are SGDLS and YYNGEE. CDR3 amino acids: CASSVASLAGEADTQYF. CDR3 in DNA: TGTGCCAGCAGCGTAGCGTCCCTAGCGGGGGAAGCAGATACGCAGTATTTT.

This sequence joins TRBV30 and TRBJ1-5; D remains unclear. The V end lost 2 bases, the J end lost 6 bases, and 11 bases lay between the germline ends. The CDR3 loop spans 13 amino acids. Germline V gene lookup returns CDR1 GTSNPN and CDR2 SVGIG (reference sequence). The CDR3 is CAWSPGLSQPQHF. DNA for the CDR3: TGTGCCTGGAGTCCAGGCCTCTCTCAGCCCCAGCATTTT.

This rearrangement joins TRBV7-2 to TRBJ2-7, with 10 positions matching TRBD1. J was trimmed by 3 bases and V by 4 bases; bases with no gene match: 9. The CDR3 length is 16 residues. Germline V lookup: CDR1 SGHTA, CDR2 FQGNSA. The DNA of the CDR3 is TGTGCCAGCAGCTCGAGGAACCGGGACAGGGGCTACGAGCAGTACTTC. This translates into CASSSRNRDRGYEQYF.

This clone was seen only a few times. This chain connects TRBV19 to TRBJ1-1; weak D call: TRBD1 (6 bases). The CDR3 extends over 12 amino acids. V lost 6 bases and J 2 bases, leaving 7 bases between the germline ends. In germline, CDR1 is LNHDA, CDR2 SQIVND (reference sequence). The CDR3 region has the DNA TGTGCCAGTAGGGACAGAAACACTGAAGCTTTCTTT. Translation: CASRDRNTEAFF.

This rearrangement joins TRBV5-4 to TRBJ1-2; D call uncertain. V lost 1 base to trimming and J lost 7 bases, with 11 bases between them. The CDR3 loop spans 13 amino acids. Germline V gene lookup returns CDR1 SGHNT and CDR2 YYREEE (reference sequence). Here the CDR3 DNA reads TGTGCCAGCAGCTTGCTCTATCGGGGTGGCTACACCTTC. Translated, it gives CASSLLYRGGYTF.

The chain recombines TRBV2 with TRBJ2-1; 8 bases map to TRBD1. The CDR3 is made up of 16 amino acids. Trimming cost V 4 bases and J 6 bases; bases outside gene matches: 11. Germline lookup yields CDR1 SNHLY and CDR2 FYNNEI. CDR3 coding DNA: TGTGCCAGCAGTGTCTACGGCAGGGGGCTTGGCAATGAGCAGTTCTTC. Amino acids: CASSVYGRGLGNEQFF.

DNA for the CDR3: TGTGCCAGAAGCCGGGGACAGGGGCCCTACGAGCAGTACTTC. Translation gives CARSRGQGPYEQYF. This chain joins TRBV5-3 and TRBJ2-5; TRBD1 matches 10 bases. Judging by the DNA end, TRBJ2-7 fits better; the J call may be wrong. TRBV5-3 belongs to the ORF category, with a function that is uncertain. This CDR3 region has 14 residues.

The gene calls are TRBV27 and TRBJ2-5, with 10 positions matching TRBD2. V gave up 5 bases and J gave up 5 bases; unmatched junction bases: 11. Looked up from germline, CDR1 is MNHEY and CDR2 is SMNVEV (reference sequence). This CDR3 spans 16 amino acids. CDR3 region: CASSTQAGGLPETQYF. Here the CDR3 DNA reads TGTGCCAGCAGTACTCAAGCGGGGGGGCTCCCGGAGACCCAGTACTTC.

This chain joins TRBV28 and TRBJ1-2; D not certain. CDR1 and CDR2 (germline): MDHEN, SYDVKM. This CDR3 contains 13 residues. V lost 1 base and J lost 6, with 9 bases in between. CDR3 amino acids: CASSLFGEDGYTF. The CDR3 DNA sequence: TGTGCCAGCAGTTTATTTGGGGAGGATGGCTACACCTTC.

CDR3 protein: CASSFTAGHLSGANVLTF. The CDR3 nucleotides read TGTGCCAGCAGCTTCACAGCAGGGCACCTATCTGGGGCCAACGTCCTGACTTTC. The chain links TRBV11-2 to TRBJ2-6, with D possibly TRBD1 on 5 matching bases. Trimming left V 3 bases short and J 1 base short, with 16 bases between. There are 18 residues in the CDR3. In germline, CDR1 is SGHAT, CDR2 FQNNGV.